Below, 26 T cell receptor beta chains from the same sample are listed, as sequenced in a study of identifying expanded T cells in peripheral blood. Sequencing was performed with immunoSEQ multiplex PCR; in TCRdb, only in-frame clones are kept and a portion is missing. The sample contains about 100,000 clones, around nine tenths of which appear only once. Sequences were obtained from blood. The receptor set was obtained from a person aged 18 to 75 in good health.

The table lists this clone with a few counts. V usage is TRBV25-1 and J usage is TRBJ1-6; D gene uncertain. The CDR3 is made up of 17 amino acids. V lost 4 bases and J 2 bases, leaving 15 bases between the germline ends. Germline assignment: CDR1 MGHDK and CDR2 SYGVNS. The chain's CDR3 is CASSAATGSAYNSPLHF. CDR3 nucleotides: TGTGCCAGCAGTGCCGCGACCGGGTCTGCCTATAATTCACCCCTCCACTTT.

The chain recombines TRBV4-1 with TRBJ2-7; 9 nucleotides line up with TRBD1. Germline values: CDR1 MGHRA, CDR2 YSYEKL. The V gene end was trimmed by 3 bases and the J gene end by 2 bases; junction bases not matched to a gene: 5. The CDR3 has 15 amino acids. The CDR3 sequence is CASSHLTGGPYEQYF. In DNA form, the CDR3 reads TGCGCCAGCAGCCACCTGACAGGGGGACCCTACGAGCAGTACTTC.

The sample holds a few counts of this clone. The chain combines TRBV7-2 with TRBJ2-3; TRBD2 matches at 16 bases. CDR3 length: 14 amino acids. V lost 3 bases, J lost 14 bases, and 5 bases stayed unmatched. The germline V gene encodes CDR1 SGHTA and CDR2 FQGNSA. The CDR3 is CASSLGLAGGRLYF. The CDR3, as DNA: TGTGCCAGCAGCTTGGGACTAGCGGGGGGGCGGCTGTATTTT.

This clone came up a few times. The chain links TRBV28 to TRBJ1-2; TRBD1 is a possible D gene (6 bases). Germline values: CDR1 MDHEN, CDR2 SYDVKM. Between the trimmed V and J ends, which lost 11 bases and 2 bases, there was a span of 15 bases. The CDR3 loop spans 13 amino acids. CDR3 nucleotides: TGTGCCTCCAGACCCCAGGGGAACTATGGCTACACCTTC. Its protein product is CASRPQGNYGYTF.

Remarks on this clone: The same CDR3 is also encoded by other DNA sequences in this sample. The V gene is TRBV20-1, the J gene TRBJ1-2; D might be TRBD1 (5 bases). This CDR3 has 11 residues. V shed 6 bases and J shed 5 bases, with 10 bases lying between them. Germline V gene lookup returns CDR1 DFQATT and CDR2 SNEGSKA (reference sequence). Written as DNA, the CDR3 is TGCAGTGCCGGGACGGTATATGGCTACACCTTC. It yields the protein CSAGTVYGYTF.

The V call is TRBV2, the J call TRBJ1-3, with D tentatively TRBD1 (5 bases). Trimming shortened V by 8 bases and J by 0 bases, and 11 bases separated the two germline ends. The V gene's germline CDR1 is SNHLY and CDR2 FYNNEI. This CDR3 region has 14 residues. The CDR3 coding sequence is TGTGCCAGCTCCAGGGAATACTCTGGAAACACCATATATTTT. The encoded protein is CASSREYSGNTIYF.

The gene calls are TRBV2 and TRBJ2-2; 9 bases line up with TRBD1. The length of the CDR3 is 13 residues. Per germline, CDR1 SNHLY and CDR2 FYNNEI. Unmatched junction bases numbered 4, after V lost 7 bases and J lost 7 bases. The CDR3 coding sequence is TGTGCCAGCATGGGACAGGGTTACGGGGAGCTGTTTTTT. This codes for CASMGQGYGELFF.

The chain couples TRBV6-5 to TRBJ1-1; D is possibly TRBD1 (5 bases). V dropped 6 bases and J dropped 1 base, with 15 bases sitting between them. This CDR3 is built from 15 residues. Germline CDR1 is MNHEY and CDR2 is SVGAGI. This CDR3 reads CASSRPETGNTEAFF. The DNA for the CDR3 is TGTGCCAGCAGCCGGCCAGAAACAGGGAACACTGAAGCTTTCTTT.

This clone showed up just once. V gene TRBV6-5 combines with J gene TRBJ2-4; D call uncertain. Germline CDR1 MNHEY, CDR2 SVGAGI. V lost 0 bases and J 0 bases, leaving 3 bases between the germline ends. The CDR3 has 14 amino acids. The CDR3 region has the DNA TGTGCCAGCAGTTACTCCGTAGCCAAAAACATTCAGTACTTC. Its translation: CASSYSVAKNIQYF.

This clone occurred a few times. The chain has TRBV7-2 and TRBJ2-1; D unclear. The germline V gene has CDR1 SGHTA and CDR2 FQGNSA. The CDR3 runs to 12 residues. V dropped 4 bases and J dropped 8 bases, with 9 bases sitting between them. In nucleotides, the CDR3 is TGTGCCAGCAGCTCCCCCCATTATGAGCAGTTCTTC. This translates into CASSSPHYEQFF.

The chain links TRBV2 to TRBJ1-1; the D is unclear. Germline V lookup: CDR1 SNHLY, CDR2 FYNNEI. This CDR3 has 13 residues. Trimming took 5 bases from V and 0 from J, leaving 7 bases between them. This chain's CDR3 is CASSSDMNTEAFF. The CDR3 coding sequence is TGTGCCAGCAGTTCAGACATGAACACTGAAGCTTTCTTT.

V is TRBV30 and J is TRBJ2-5; 10 positions agree with TRBD1. Trimming took 3 bases from V and 5 from J; bases not matched to a gene: 15. Germline CDR1 and CDR2: GTSNPN and SVGIG (reference sequence). This CDR3 is built from 17 residues. The CDR3 DNA reads as TGTGCCTGGAGCGACGTCGACAGGGGGCCCCTGGAGGAGACCCAGTACTTC. Protein: CAWSDVDRGPLEETQYF.

This clone has only a few counts. The chain carries TRBV2 and TRBJ1-6, with D possibly being TRBD1 (6 bases). Trimming took off 6 bases at V and 8 bases at J, with 14 bases between the two ends. CDR3 size: 14 residues. Looked up from germline, CDR1 is SNHLY and CDR2 is FYNNEI. CDR3 bases: TGTGCCAGCAGGAACAGGGTTTCTGATTCACCCCTCCACTTT. Translating gives CASRNRVSDSPLHF.

The chain links TRBV2 to TRBJ2-3; D gene ambiguous. The V end was cut by 2 bases, the J end by 8 bases, with 14 bases between. The length of the CDR3 is 14 residues. CDR1 is SNHLY and CDR2 is FYNNEI in the germline V gene. CDR3 protein: CASSESPDTGTQYF. The CDR3 DNA reads as TGTGCCAGCAGTGAATCGCCCGACACCGGTACGCAGTATTTT.

The chain carries TRBV27 and TRBJ2-5; D may be TRBD1 (6 bases). V lost 2 bases and J 10 bases, leaving 17 bases between the germline ends. Germline V gene sequence: CDR1 MNHEY, CDR2 SMNVEV (reference sequence). This CDR3 comprises 14 residues. CDR3 region: CASSLGGPGRDQYF. In nucleotides, the CDR3 is TGTGCCAGCAGTTTAGGGGGCCCCGGCCGTGACCAGTACTTC.

The chain recombines TRBV4-3 with TRBJ2-7, with D possibly being TRBD2 (6 bases). The CDR3 covers 14 residues. V was clipped by 0 bases and J by 4 bases, with 10 bases between them. Germline loops: CDR1 LGHNA, CDR2 YSLEER. CDR3 sequence (DNA): TGCGCCAGCAGCCAAGATTGGGGGGATTACGAGCAGTACTTC. This sequence encodes CASSQDWGDYEQYF.

The chain carries TRBV2 and TRBJ2-3; D not certain. Germline V gene lookup returns CDR1 SNHLY and CDR2 FYNNEI. This CDR3 spans 15 amino acids. Deletions cut 2 bases from V and 0 bases from J, with 9 bases between. CDR3 amino acids: CASSELSGSTDTQYF. The CDR3 DNA reads as TGTGCCAGCAGTGAACTCTCTGGGAGCACAGATACGCAGTATTTT.

This clone was seen at least ten times. The rearrangement uses TRBV5-1 and TRBJ1-1; a weak D match, TRBD1 (6 bases). The germline V gene has CDR1 SGHRS and CDR2 YFSETQ. The V end was cut by 4 bases, the J end by 1 base, with 8 bases between. The CDR3 extends over 13 amino acids. The CDR3 is CASSMTGNTEAFF. CDR3 nucleotide sequence: TGCGCCAGCAGCATGACAGGGAACACTGAAGCTTTCTTT.

DNA of the CDR3: TGTGCCAGCTCACCACCGGGATCCGGACAGATAACCGGGGAGCTGTTTTTT. Residues: CASSPPGSGQITGELFF. The chain joins TRBV18 to TRBJ2-2, with D perhaps TRBD1 (6 bases). The length of the CDR3 is 17 residues. The V and J ends lost 0 bases and 5 bases respectively, with 16 bases between them. The germline CDR1 and CDR2 sequences are KGHSH and LQKENI.

This rearrangement joins TRBV6-5 to TRBJ1-4; D uncertain. The V end lost 0 bases, the J end lost 0 bases, and 5 bases lay between the germline ends. CDR3 size: 15 residues. CDR1 is MNHEY and CDR2 is SVGAGI in the germline V gene. Written as DNA, the CDR3 is TGTGCCAGCAGTTACTCTCCCGCAACTAATGAAAAACTGTTTTTT. As protein: CASSYSPATNEKLFF.

V is TRBV14 and J is TRBJ2-7; unclear D gene. Germline V gene data show CDR1 as SGHDN and CDR2 as FVKESK. Trimming pared 2 bases from V and 3 bases from J, leaving 2 bases between. The CDR3 covers 11 residues. The CDR3 DNA reads TGTGCCAGCAGCCAACACTACGAGCAGTACTTC. Protein sequence: CASSQHYEQYF.

This clone has only a few counts. The V and J genes are TRBV18 and TRBJ1-1; D is uncertain. CDR1 is KGHSH, CDR2 LQKENI, per germline. V was pared by 4 bases and J by 0 bases, with 6 bases between. The CDR3 is 13 residues long. The CDR3 sequence is CASSLTVNTEAFF. DNA of the CDR3: TGTGCCAGCTCACTCACAGTGAACACTGAAGCTTTCTTT.

This chain joins TRBV2 and TRBJ2-4, with 8 nucleotides matching TRBD1. CDR3 length equals 13 residues. V lost 4 bases, J lost 6 bases, and 2 bases stayed unmatched. Germline V gene sequence: CDR1 SNHLY, CDR2 FYNNEI. CDR3 sequence (DNA): TGTGCCAGCAGTGGGACAGGGTCAAACATTCAGTACTTC. Translation gives CASSGTGSNIQYF.

V gene TRBV19 combines with J gene TRBJ1-6; TRBD1 might be the D (5 bases). Germline lookup yields CDR1 LNHDA and CDR2 SQIVND (reference sequence). The ends were cut back, 7 bases at V and 7 bases at J, with 11 bases in the middle. CDR3 length: 13 amino acids. CDR3 loop: CASTVGGNSPLHF. Written as DNA, the CDR3 is TGTGCCAGTACGGTCGGGGGAAATTCACCCCTCCACTTT.

This chain uses TRBV6-1 with TRBJ2-7; possibly TRBD1 for D (5 bases). The V and J ends lost 6 bases and 2 bases respectively, with 11 bases between them. The CDR3 has 13 amino acids. Germline loops: CDR1 MNHNS, CDR2 SASEGT. CDR3 sequence (DNA): TGTGCCAGCAGGGGGCCTGGCACCTACGAGCAGTACTTC. This codes for CASRGPGTYEQYF.

CDR3 sequence (DNA): TGTGCCAGCAGCTTAGAGGAAGGGGGAAGGGGAACTGAAGCTTTCTTT. Its translation is CASSLEEGGRGTEAFF. This chain connects TRBV13 to TRBJ1-1; weak D call: TRBD1 (6 bases). V shed 1 base and J shed 5 bases, with 17 bases lying between them. The CDR3 extends over 16 amino acids. Looked up from germline, CDR1 is PRHDT and CDR2 is FYEKMQ (reference sequence).